The 11 T cell receptor beta chains reported below all come from one sample, sequenced in a study of beta chain features in type 1 diabetes. The antigens of these receptors remain unknown. Since all of the isolated RNA was reverse transcribed, expressed TCRB transcripts were what got sequenced. Clones were read by immunoSEQ multiplex PCR, and TCRdb kept only the in-frame ones, dropping some. In the table there are 350,000 to 450,000 clones, around 13% of which are singletons. Overall study results and limits: For Type 1 diabetes patients, all four CD4+ subsets carried TCRB CDR3s that were moderately but significantly shorter.

Sequences were obtained from naive CD4+ T cells from blood. These receptors were obtained from a woman aged 18-29 years with type 1 diabetes.

This clone was detected a few times. This chain joins TRBV7-9 and TRBJ1-6; D is possibly TRBD1 (5 bases). This CDR3 is 15 amino acids long. Germline values: CDR1 SEHNR, CDR2 FQNEAQ (reference sequence). V was pared by 4 bases and J by 5 bases, with 12 bases between. The CDR3 nucleotides read TGTGCCAGCAGCTCTCGACAGCCACATAATTCACCCCTCCACTTT. Amino acid sequence: CASSSRQPHNSPLHF. The full variable domain, completed using reference TRBV7-9 and TRBJ1-6, is DTGVSQNPRHKITKRGQNVTFRCDPISEHNRLYWYRQTLGQGPEFLTYFQNEAQLEKSRLLSDRFSAERPKGSFSTLEIQRTEQGDSAMYLCASSSRQPHNSPLHFGNGTRLTVT.

This clone was counted a few times. The genes are TRBV15 and TRBJ1-2; D unclear. Trimming cost V 3 bases and J 8 bases, with 7 bases left between them. The CDR3 has 11 amino acids. CDR1 LNHNV and CDR2 YYDKDF come from the germline V gene (reference sequence). The CDR3 protein is CATSSLVGYTF. The CDR3 region has the DNA TGTGCCACCAGCAGCCTCGTAGGCTACACCTTC.

This clone has just a few counts. The chain is built from TRBV7-9 and TRBJ2-7, with 9 bases that match TRBD2. V lost 5 bases, J lost 6 bases, and 11 bases stayed unmatched. Germline V CDR1 and CDR2: SEHNR, FQNEAQ (reference sequence). This CDR3 contains 15 residues. The CDR3 DNA reads TGTGCCAGCAGCATTACCCCAGCGGGAGGTAGCGAGCAGTACTTC. This encodes CASSITPAGGSEQYF.

The chain combines TRBV30 with TRBJ1-5; the D is unclear. In germline, CDR1 is GTSNPN, CDR2 SVGIG (reference sequence). V was shortened by 2 bases and J by 4 bases, with 9 bases between the two germline ends. The CDR3 runs to 13 residues. CDR3: CAWSWQTNQPQHF. CDR3 coding DNA: TGTGCCTGGAGTTGGCAAACGAATCAGCCCCAGCATTTT.

The chain couples TRBV4-3 to TRBJ2-1; TRBD2 matches at 10 bases. Germline V lookup: CDR1 LGHNA, CDR2 YSLEER. Trimming took 4 bases from V and 3 from J; bases not matched to a gene: 6. This CDR3 comprises 16 residues. This chain's CDR3 is CASSRNSGGLYNEQFF. CDR3 DNA: TGCGCCAGCAGCCGGAATAGCGGGGGGCTCTACAATGAGCAGTTCTTC.

V is TRBV28 and J is TRBJ2-7; 7 nucleotides line up with TRBD2. This CDR3 is built from 16 residues. The junction had 18 bases not matched to a gene; V was cut back by 8 bases and J by 5 bases. Germline values: CDR1 MDHEN, CDR2 SYDVKM. The CDR3 coding sequence is TGTGCCAGCGTCACGGCCTCTAGCGGTGGTGATGACGAGCAGTACTTC. It encodes CASVTASSGGDDEQYF.

V gene TRBV28 combines with J gene TRBJ1-5; 7 bases are a match to TRBD1. V dropped 6 bases and J dropped 11; count of bases not matched to a gene: 13. CDR1 and CDR2 from the germline V gene are MDHEN and SYDVKM. There are 14 residues in the CDR3. In nucleotides, the CDR3 is TGTGCCAGCAGACGTCCGGGACAGATTCCAGCCCAGCATTTT. Protein: CASRRPGQIPAQHF.

The chain joins TRBV5-1 to TRBJ2-7; 7 positions agree with TRBD2. The junction had 11 bases not matched to a gene; V was cut back by 5 bases and J by 0 bases. Germline V lookup: CDR1 SGHRS, CDR2 YFSETQ. This CDR3 has 16 residues. CDR3 bases: TGCGCCAGCAGAAACTTAACCGGGACTAACTCCTACGAGCAGTACTTC. Its translation is CASRNLTGTNSYEQYF. Full variable domain (missing parts from reference TRBV5-1 and TRBJ2-7): KAGVTQTPRYLIKTRGQQVTLSCSPISGHRSVSWYQQTPGQGLQFLFEYFSETQRNKGNFPGRFSGRQFSNSRSEMNVSTLELGDSALYLCASRNLTGTNSYEQYFGPGTRLTVT.

The CDR3 loop is CASSQDTLAAYNEQFF. The CDR3 region has the DNA TGCGCCAGCAGCCAAGATACCCTAGCCGCCTACAATGAGCAGTTCTTC. The V call is TRBV4-3, the J call TRBJ2-1; possibly TRBD2 for D (5 bases). The CDR3 loop spans 16 amino acids. Germline values: CDR1 LGHNA, CDR2 YSLEER. The V end was cut by 0 bases, the J end by 2 bases, with 11 bases between.

This clone has more than one count but fewer than ten. The gene calls are TRBV29-1 and TRBJ2-5, with D possibly being TRBD1 (6 bases). Germline V gene lookup returns CDR1 SQVTM and CDR2 ANQGSEA. The V end lost 4 bases, the J end lost 3 bases, and 9 bases lay between the germline ends. The CDR3 sequence is 12 residues long. CDR3 amino acids: CSVGRTEETQYF. The CDR3 DNA reads TGCAGCGTTGGAAGGACAGAAGAGACCCAGTACTTC.

This clone has only a few counts. The chain uses TRBV30 and TRBJ1-2, with D perhaps TRBD1 (6 bases). Per germline, CDR1 GTSNPN and CDR2 SVGIG (reference sequence). Trimming removed 4 bases from V and 5 bases from J, with 11 bases in between. This CDR3 comprises 12 residues. CDR3: CAWTGTPYGYTF. CDR3 DNA sequence: TGTGCCTGGACCGGGACACCTTATGGCTACACCTTC.